The rows below give T cell receptor beta chains drawn from one sample of a study of cytomegalovirus exposure and HLA in healthy donors. Measured with immunoSEQ multiplex PCR; TCRdb has only the in-frame clones, and not every one. This sample's clone table lists 100,000 to 150,000 clones. The sequenced sample consisted of PBMCs. These receptors were collected from a man aged 18 to 35 in good health and CMV-seronegative. The CDR3 runs from the conserved cysteine through the conserved F or W. A D gene is named only where the DNA matches it firmly.

j_call: TRBJ2-7
v_call: TRBV10-2
d_call: NA
cdr3_aa: CASSGNGLEQYF
cdr3_nt: TGCGCCAGCAGTGGGAATGGGCTCGAGCAGTACTTC

j_call: TRBJ1-1
v_call: TRBV5-5
d_call: NA
cdr3_aa: CASSLSQPNTEAFF
cdr3_nt: TGTGCCAGCAGCTTGTCACAACCCAACACTGAAGCTTTCTTT

j_call: TRBJ2-7
v_call: TRBV19
d_call: TRBD1
cdr3_aa: CASSPRDRAEQYF
cdr3_nt: TGTGCCAGTAGTCCCAGAGACAGGGCCGAGCAGTACTTC

j_call: TRBJ2-7
v_call: TRBV6-6
d_call: NA
cdr3_aa: CASSSYGNEQYF
cdr3_nt: TGTGCCAGCAGTTCATACGGGAACGAGCAGTACTTC

j_call: TRBJ2-5
v_call: TRBV7-9
d_call: NA
cdr3_aa: CASSLVGDSETQYF
cdr3_nt: TGTGCCAGCAGCTTAGTCGGGGATTCCGAGACCCAGTACTTC

j_call: TRBJ2-7
v_call: TRBV5-1
d_call: NA
cdr3_aa: CASSLVGRSYEQYF
cdr3_nt: TGCGCCAGCAGCCTGGTTGGCAGATCCTACGAGCAGTACTTC

j_call: TRBJ2-1
v_call: TRBV28
d_call: NA
cdr3_aa: CASSGIEGDEQFF
cdr3_nt: TGTGCCAGCAGTGGGATTGAAGGGGATGAGCAGTTCTTC

j_call: TRBJ1-2
v_call: TRBV10-1
d_call: NA
cdr3_aa: CASSDNRFYTF
cdr3_nt: TGCGCCAGCAGTGACAACAGATTCTACACCTTC

j_call: TRBJ2-1
v_call: TRBV5-6
d_call: TRBD2
cdr3_aa: CASSLVTSGRVNEQFF
cdr3_nt: TGTGCCAGCAGCTTGGTAACTAGCGGGAGGGTCAATGAGCAGTTCTTC

j_call: TRBJ2-1
v_call: TRBV25-1
d_call: NA
cdr3_aa: CASTERGIDAQFF
cdr3_nt: TGTGCCAGCACCGAAAGGGGGATCGACGCGCAGTTCTTC

j_call: TRBJ2-2
v_call: TRBV14
d_call: NA
cdr3_aa: CASNNGLNGELFF
cdr3_nt: TGTGCCAGCAATAACGGTTTGAACGGGGAGCTGTTTTTT

j_call: TRBJ2-7
v_call: TRBV18
d_call: TRBD1
cdr3_aa: CASSPTGGTAYEQYF
cdr3_nt: TGTGCCAGCTCACCAACAGGGGGCACGGCCTACGAGCAGTACTTC

j_call: TRBJ2-7
v_call: TRBV28
d_call: NA
cdr3_aa: CASSLQGPPYEQYF
cdr3_nt: TGTGCCAGCAGTCTCCAGGGTCCTCCCTACGAGCAGTACTTC

j_call: TRBJ2-1
v_call: TRBV6-1
d_call: NA
cdr3_aa: CASSRETYNEQFF
cdr3_nt: TGTGCCAGCAGTCGGGAGACCTACAATGAGCAGTTCTTC

j_call: TRBJ1-3
v_call: TRBV7-9
d_call: NA
cdr3_aa: CASSLKQGSGNTIYF
cdr3_nt: TGTGCCAGCAGCTTAAAACAGGGCTCTGGAAACACCATATATTTT

j_call: TRBJ2-3
v_call: TRBV28
d_call: TRBD1
cdr3_aa: CASGQGVPDTQYF
cdr3_nt: TGTGCCAGCGGACAGGGGGTACCAGATACGCAGTATTTT

j_call: TRBJ2-4
v_call: TRBV4-1
d_call: TRBD1
cdr3_aa: CASSHGRGLAKNIQYF
cdr3_nt: TGCGCCAGCAGCCACGGCAGGGGGCTAGCCAAAAACATTCAGTACTTC

j_call: TRBJ2-6
v_call: TRBV30
d_call: NA
cdr3_aa: CAWNPVTDPNTGANVLTF
cdr3_nt: TGTGCCTGGAATCCGGTGACTGACCCTAATACTGGGGCCAACGTCCTGACTTTC

j_call: TRBJ1-1
v_call: TRBV10-3
d_call: NA
cdr3_aa: CAIASEDTEAFF
cdr3_nt: TGTGCCATCGCGTCAGAGGACACTGAAGCTTTCTTT

j_call: TRBJ2-6
v_call: TRBV5-6
d_call: NA
cdr3_aa: CASSYDTRGANVLTF
cdr3_nt: TGTGCCAGCAGCTATGACACCCGGGGAGCCAACGTCCTGACTTTC

j_call: TRBJ2-1
v_call: TRBV19
d_call: NA
cdr3_aa: CASAGGGTYSYNEQFF
cdr3_nt: TGTGCCAGTGCCGGTGGGGGGACCTACTCCTACAATGAGCAGTTCTTC

j_call: TRBJ2-3
v_call: TRBV9
d_call: TRBD2
cdr3_aa: CASSATSGGIDTQYF
cdr3_nt: TGTGCCAGCAGCGCGACTAGCGGGGGAATAGATACGCAGTATTTT

j_call: TRBJ1-4
v_call: TRBV7-2
d_call: NA
cdr3_aa: CASSFIRGANEKLFF
cdr3_nt: TGTGCCAGCAGCTTCATCAGAGGAGCTAATGAAAAACTGTTTTTT

j_call: TRBJ2-2
v_call: TRBV19
d_call: NA
cdr3_aa: CASSDRAGGANTGELFF
cdr3_nt: TGTGCCAGTAGTGACAGGGCGGGAGGTGCGAACACCGGGGAGCTGTTTTTT

j_call: TRBJ2-2
v_call: TRBV5-4
d_call: TRBD2
cdr3_aa: CASSHPGLGTGELFF
cdr3_nt: TGTGCCAGCAGCCACCCGGGACTAGGAACCGGGGAGCTGTTTTTT

j_call: TRBJ1-1
v_call: TRBV5-5
d_call: NA
cdr3_aa: CASSFGGAGTEAFF
cdr3_nt: TGTGCCAGCAGCTTCGGGGGGGCCGGGACTGAAGCTTTCTTT

j_call: TRBJ2-3
v_call: TRBV15
d_call: NA
cdr3_aa: CATSSTGPGGDTQYF
cdr3_nt: TGTGCCACCAGCAGCACCGGCCCCGGGGGAGATACGCAGTATTTT

j_call: TRBJ1-1
v_call: TRBV15
d_call: NA
cdr3_aa: CATSRDLVGLGGAFF
cdr3_nt: TGTGCCACCAGCAGAGATCTGGTAGGGCTCGGGGGGGCTTTCTTT

j_call: TRBJ2-3
v_call: TRBV6-5
d_call: NA
cdr3_aa: CASSRWTASTDTQYF
cdr3_nt: TGTGCCAGCAGCCGCTGGACAGCTAGCACAGATACGCAGTATTTT

j_call: TRBJ2-3
v_call: TRBV6-5
d_call: NA
cdr3_aa: CASRKISGVTDTQYF
cdr3_nt: TGTGCCAGCAGAAAGATTAGCGGAGTCACAGATACGCAGTATTTT

j_call: TRBJ2-1
v_call: TRBV2
d_call: NA
cdr3_aa: CASTFRGSSNEQFF
cdr3_nt: TGTGCCAGTACCTTCAGGGGTAGTTCCAATGAGCAGTTCTTC

j_call: TRBJ1-1
v_call: TRBV18
d_call: NA
cdr3_aa: CASSPTGSTEAFF
cdr3_nt: TGTGCCAGCTCACCCACAGGGTCCACTGAAGCTTTCTTT

j_call: TRBJ2-7
v_call: TRBV5-6
d_call: NA
cdr3_aa: CASSGKGRLANYEQYF
cdr3_nt: TGTGCCAGCAGCGGGAAGGGGAGGTTAGCCAACTACGAGCAGTACTTC

j_call: TRBJ2-2
v_call: TRBV5-4
d_call: NA
cdr3_aa: CASNRGGTGELFF
cdr3_nt: TGTGCCAGCAACAGAGGGGGCACCGGGGAGCTGTTTTTT

j_call: TRBJ2-2
v_call: TRBV15
d_call: TRBD2
cdr3_aa: CATSTREASGELFF
cdr3_nt: TGTGCCACCAGCACCCGGGAGGCGTCGGGGGAGCTGTTTTTT

j_call: TRBJ1-5
v_call: TRBV6-6
d_call: NA
cdr3_aa: CASSYYSGSNQPQHF
cdr3_nt: TGTGCCAGCAGTTATTACTCAGGGAGCAATCAGCCCCAGCATTTT

j_call: TRBJ2-2
v_call: TRBV11-2
d_call: NA
cdr3_aa: CASSSLDRLRQENTGELFF
cdr3_nt: TGTGCCAGCAGCTCTCTCGACAGGTTGAGACAAGAGAACACCGGGGAGCTGTTTTTT

j_call: TRBJ1-3
v_call: TRBV5-1
d_call: NA
cdr3_aa: CASSLGGRRTIGNTIYF
cdr3_nt: TGCGCCAGCAGCTTGGGCGGGCGGCGCACGATTGGGAACACCATATATTTT